The 2 T cell receptor beta chains below come from one sample, sequenced in a study of blood T cells in healthy people across ages. Then a second PCR, running about 6 to 12 cycles, was carried out with a sample-barcoded 5' primer and a J-beta primer mix. TCRdb reprocessed the 5' RACE reads with MiXCR, giving one entry per CDR3 protein. Counted here are some 640,000 distinct CDR3 sequences, 45% to 50% occurring once; the ten biggest clones make up under 35%. What was sequenced was blood. These TCRs come from a woman aged 55-70 years in good health.

V is TRBV28 and J is TRBJ2-3; the match to TRBD2 covers 8 bases. Germline trimming cut 8 bases from V and 6 bases from J; bases unmatched to any gene: 7. The CDR3 sequence is 13 residues long. The V gene's germline CDR1 is MDHEN and CDR2 SYDVKM. CDR3 nucleotides: TGTGCCAGCCTAGGACTAGCTGCGGATACGCAGTATTTT. Amino acids: CASLGLAADTQYF.

A note on this clonotype: The junction departs from the called germline gene at one end, perhaps through a read error. The gene calls are TRBV6-5 and TRBJ2-7; no definite D call. Germline V gene lookup returns CDR1 MNHEY and CDR2 SVGAGI. CDR3 length: 13 residues. The CDR3 region is CASSDSMLYEQYF. CDR3 coding DNA: TGTGCCAGCAGTGACTCGATGCTCTACGAGCAGTACTTC.